This TCR beta chain derives from a study of OX40 agonist ivuxolimab in advanced cancers. Study in general: Hepatocellular carcinoma, melanoma, renal cell or head and neck cancer occurred in dose-escalation patients. Study results and caveats: Part of the nonresponder group also had normalized T-cell clonal expansion that was low. Not determined was the antigen specificity of the expanded peripheral T cells.

The CDR3 runs 16 residues. CDR1 MNHNY and CDR2 SVGAGI come from the germline V gene (reference sequence). V lost 6 bases and J 0 bases, leaving 17 bases between the germline ends. Autoimmune disease history or systemic immunosuppression meant exclusion. About this clone itself: Its cognate antigen is unknown.

The table came from immunoSEQ multiplex PCR; TCRdb's copy has only in-frame clones and leaves some out. The sample contains approximately 89,000 clones, 70% to 90% of which appear only once. The chain employs TRBV6-6 and TRBJ1-1; a weak D match, TRBD1 (5 bases). The clonotype originates from an adult with an advanced solid tumor such as melanoma, head and neck, liver or kidney cancer. Sequencing used CD4+ or CD8+ T cells sorted from blood, obtained in a trial of the OX40 agonist ivuxolimab. The CDR3 nucleotides read TGTGCCAGCAGACTTCCCCGGGGGATTATGAACACTGAAGCTTTCTTT. This codes for CASRLPRGIMNTEAFF.